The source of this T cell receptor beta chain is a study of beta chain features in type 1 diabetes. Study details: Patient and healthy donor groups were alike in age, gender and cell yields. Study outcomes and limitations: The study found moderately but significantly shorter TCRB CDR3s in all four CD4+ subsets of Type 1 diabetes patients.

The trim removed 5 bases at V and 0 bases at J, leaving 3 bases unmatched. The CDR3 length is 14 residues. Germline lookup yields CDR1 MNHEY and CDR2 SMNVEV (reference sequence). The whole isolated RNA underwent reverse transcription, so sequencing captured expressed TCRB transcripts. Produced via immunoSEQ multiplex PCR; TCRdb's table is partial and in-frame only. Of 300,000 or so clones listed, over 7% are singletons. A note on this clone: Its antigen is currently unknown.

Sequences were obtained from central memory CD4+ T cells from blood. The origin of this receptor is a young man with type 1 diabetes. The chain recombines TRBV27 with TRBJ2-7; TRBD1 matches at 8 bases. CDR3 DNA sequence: TGTGCCAGCAGTCGGGACAGGAGCTCCTACGAGCAGTACTTC. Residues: CASSRDRSSYEQYF.